The TCR beta chain described here comes from a study of shared clonotypes between healthy human individuals. To note about this clone: Its specificity is unknown.

An assay was performed, and its level was deep. Source study methods: Junction-only sequences produced by ImmunoSEQ had no quality scores, so filtering differed. Data came from immunoSEQ multiplex PCR; TCRdb stores just in-frame clones and leaves some out. V and J calls and clone size follow that table, whereas D and trimming were derived from the DNA. The table shows 1,100,000 or so clones, with about 80% occurring only once. Study-level points and caveats: Memory subsets generally showed smaller estimated richness than naive subsets did.

Input material: memory CD4+ T cells from PBMCs. The subset denotes: CD45RA-negative fraction. This receptor was identified in a man aged 18 to 29 in good health. Some clones in this sample may be carry-over from other donors' samples.

The CDR3 spells CASMVSANQPQHF. CDR3 nucleotide sequence: TGTGCCAGCATGGTTTCAGCTAATCAGCCCCAGCATTTT. The rearrangement joins TRBV6-1 to TRBJ1-5; D uncertain. The CDR3 loop spans 13 amino acids. In germline, CDR1 is MNHNS, CDR2 SASEGT. V was pared by 7 bases and J by 4 bases, with 11 bases between.